Shown below are 15 T cell receptor beta chains from a single sample sequenced in a study of metastatic and nonmetastatic thyroid tumors. All patients were treatment-naive before thyroid surgery. TCRdb re-called the PCR reads with MiXCR. The data show some 17,000 clones, roughly 26% seen once. The sequencing sample was made of tumor tissue. The receptor set was obtained from a female donor with papillary thyroid cancer or a benign thyroid nodule (not recorded which). Some clones in this sample may be carry-over from other donors' samples.

The rearrangement uses TRBV18 and TRBJ1-5; a possible D gene is TRBD1 (5 bases). The CDR3 totals 12 residues. CDR1 KGHSH and CDR2 LQKENI come from the germline V gene. V lost 6 bases to trimming and J lost 4 bases, with 7 bases between them. CDR3 in amino acids: CASSTDNQPQHF. The DNA for the CDR3 is TGTGCCAGCTCGACAGATAATCAGCCCCAGCATTTT.

The CDR3 sequence is CASSQDQGSGANVLTF. The CDR3 nucleotides read TGTGCCAGCAGCCAAGATCAGGGCTCTGGGGCCAACGTCCTGACTTTC. The chain carries TRBV4-2 and TRBJ2-6; D is perhaps TRBD1 (5 bases). Germline CDR1 LGHNA, CDR2 YNFKEQ. This CDR3 has 16 amino acids. Trimming cost V 0 bases and J 0 bases, with 6 bases left between them.

This clone was counted at least ten times. The J gene is TRBJ1-6, the V gene TRBV9, with D possibly matching TRBD1 (6 bases). CDR1 is SGDLS and CDR2 is YYNGEE in the germline V gene. The length of the CDR3 is 17 residues. V gave up 0 bases and J gave up 6 bases, with 16 bases separating them. CDR3 in DNA: TGTGCCAGCAGCGTAGGTACAGTTGGACAGTTTAATTCACCCCTCCACTTT. Protein product: CASSVGTVGQFNSPLHF.

In its sample, this clone was seen many times. This chain links TRBV10-1 with TRBJ2-7; TRBD2 matches at 7 bases. The germline V gene encodes CDR1 WNHNN and CDR2 SYGVQD (reference sequence). CDR3 length equals 14 residues. Here the CDR3 DNA reads TGCACCGGCAGTGAATGGGAGCGGGGCTACGAGCAGTACTTC. It specifies CTGSEWERGYEQYF.

The chain uses TRBV11-2 and TRBJ2-7; TRBD1 or TRBD2 may be the D gene (5 bases each). Germline values: CDR1 SGHAT, CDR2 FQNNGV. CDR3 length equals 14 residues. With 4 bases removed from V and 6 bases from J, the gap between germline ends came to 16 bases. The CDR3 here is CASSSEAGRGEQYF. CDR3 coding DNA: TGTGCCAGCAGCTCGGAGGCAGGGCGTGGCGAGCAGTACTTC.

The chain combines TRBV28 with TRBJ1-5; the D gene is possibly TRBD1 (6 bases). The CDR3 consists of 17 residues. Deletions cut 4 bases from V and 3 bases from J, with 19 bases between. The V gene's germline CDR1 is MDHEN and CDR2 SYDVKM. In DNA, the CDR3 is TGTGCCAGCAGTTGGTCTGAGGGGGAGTGGGACAATCAGCCCCAGCATTTT. Its protein product is CASSWSEGEWDNQPQHF.

This CDR3 reads CASSPAMGGTQYF. The CDR3 DNA follows: TGTGCCAGCAGCCCAGCGATGGGAGGTACGCAGTATTTT. The J gene is TRBJ2-3, the V gene TRBV11-3, with D possibly TRBD2 on 6 matching bases. Trimming took off 5 bases at V and 8 bases at J, with 14 bases between the two ends. This CDR3 region has 13 residues. Germline-derived CDR1 and CDR2 are SGHNT and YENEEA.

The chain employs TRBV30 and TRBJ2-7; 16 nucleotides match TRBD2. With V trimmed by 2 bases and J by 7 bases, 17 bases remained unmatched. The CDR3 runs 19 residues. CDR1 GTSNPN and CDR2 SVGIG come from the germline V gene (reference sequence). The CDR3, as DNA: TGTGCCTGGAGTTGGACGGGACTAGCGGGAGGGCCCGCGAGGATAGAGCAGTACTTC. Protein product: CAWSWTGLAGGPARIEQYF.

To note about this clone: One end of the junction varies from germline; a read error may be responsible. This sequence joins TRBV6-1 and TRBJ1-6; no clear D gene. Germline V gives CDR1 MNHNS, CDR2 SASEGT. This CDR3 is 10 amino acids long. The CDR3 DNA reads as TGTGCCATCGGAGATGTTGCCCTCCTCTTT. Translation: CAIGDVALLF.

The chain uses TRBV19 and TRBJ1-4; D gene uncertain. Germline V gene data show CDR1 as LNHDA and CDR2 as SQIVND (reference sequence). V was trimmed by 3 bases and J by 5 bases, leaving 10 bases between them. This CDR3 is 14 amino acids long. The CDR3 nucleotides are TGTGCCAGTAGTATTGGACGGGGAAATGAAAAACTGTTTTTT. It encodes CASSIGRGNEKLFF.

V is TRBV20-1 and J is TRBJ1-5; D is undetermined. CDR3 length equals 15 residues. Germline assignment: CDR1 DFQATT and CDR2 SNEGSKA (reference sequence). V was trimmed by 1 base and J by 0 bases, leaving 10 bases between them. The CDR3 bases are TGCAGTGCTAGAGGACTGGGAAATAGCAATCAGCCCCAGCATTTT. This gives the protein CSARGLGNSNQPQHF.

This clone was counted only a few times. The V gene is TRBV6-9, the J gene TRBJ1-6; D call uncertain. CDR1 is MNHGY, CDR2 SVAAGI, per germline. The V end lost 5 bases, the J end lost 0 bases, and 14 bases lay between the germline ends. There are 17 residues in the CDR3. The CDR3 bases are TGTGCCAGCAGTGAAGCGAGAGGAAACTCCTATAATTCACCCCTCCACTTT. Translation gives CASSEARGNSYNSPLHF.

This clone was picked up a small number of times. The germline gene is not matched at one end of the junction; a read error may be the cause. The rearrangement links TRBV7-2 to TRBJ2-3, with no clear D. The length of the CDR3 is 12 residues. CDR1 SGHTA and CDR2 FQGNSA come from the germline V gene. The CDR3 is CANSMPTDTQYF. CDR3 coding DNA: TGTGCCAACAGCATGCCCACAGATACGCAGTATTTT.

V usage is TRBV11-1 and J usage is TRBJ1-3; D may be TRBD1 (6 bases). V was clipped by 5 bases and J by 0 bases, with 14 bases between them. The CDR3 extends over 16 amino acids. The germline V gene encodes CDR1 SGHAT and CDR2 FQDESV (reference sequence). The CDR3 DNA sequence: TGTGCCAGCAGCCCTCCCGGACAGAGCTCTGGAAACACCATATATTTT. As protein: CASSPPGQSSGNTIYF.

This clone was recorded a few times. The rearrangement uses TRBV28 and TRBJ1-6; 9 bases line up with TRBD1. Germline V gives CDR1 MDHEN, CDR2 SYDVKM. The trim removed 8 bases at V and 10 bases at J, leaving 9 bases unmatched. This CDR3 is built from 14 residues. CDR3 residues: CASLTGGSWSPLHF. In nucleotides, the CDR3 is TGTGCCAGCCTAACAGGGGGCTCGTGGTCACCCCTCCACTTT.